This TCR beta chain was sequenced for a study of T cells after yellow fever vaccination. Study results and caveats: Abundant clonotypes from the bulk population could get into FACS-sorted repertoires as contaminants.

Turning to this clonotype: The target antigen is unknown.

TCRdb analysed the 5' RACE reads with MiXCR anew, one entry per CDR3 protein. The sample lists about 58,000 distinct CDR3 sequences, roughly 7.4% occurring once. V lost 2 bases, J lost 7 bases, and 21 bases lay in between. In germline, CDR1 is MGHRA, CDR2 YSYEKL. The CDR3 is made up of 17 amino acids. This chain uses TRBV4-1 with TRBJ2-1; D might be TRBD2 (7 bases). This TCR was recovered from a man aged 18 to 29 who received the YFV17D yellow fever vaccine. This sample comprised CD8+ T cells sorted from PBMCs, obtained on the day of the first yellow fever vaccination. The CDR3 DNA sequence: TGCGCCAGCAGCCAACGTGATTTTGGGGGGGCAGGGAATGAGCAGTTCTTC. Translation gives CASSQRDFGGAGNEQFF.